Each of the 15 T cell receptor beta chains below was sequenced from the same sample in a study of STAT5B mutations in CD4+ large granular lymphocyte leukemia. Assay: immunoSEQ multiplex PCR; the TCRdb copy retains only in-frame clones and omits some. The table records nearly 20,000 clones, 84% of them present only once. The sequenced material came from CD4+ T cells from blood buffy coats. The receptor source for this set is a human donor in good health.

This chain joins TRBV19 and TRBJ1-5, with TRBD1 matching 10 bases. CDR3 length: 15 amino acids. Germline-derived CDR1 and CDR2 are LNHDA and SQIVND (reference sequence). V gave up 6 bases and J gave up 2 bases; unmatched junction bases: 4. The CDR3 DNA reads TGTGCCAGTAGACCCGGGACAGGGGGCAATCAGCCCCAGCATTTT. Amino acids: CASRPGTGGNQPQHF.

The rearrangement links TRBV14 to TRBJ2-7; possibly TRBD1 or TRBD2 for D (5 bases each). CDR1 is SGHDN, CDR2 FVKESK, per germline. The ends were cut back, 5 bases at V and 1 base at J, with 18 bases in the middle. This CDR3 is built from 16 residues. The CDR3 region has the DNA TGTGCCAGCAGCAGGGGACGGGGAGTTTCGTCCTACGAGCAGTACTTC. This encodes CASSRGRGVSSYEQYF.

This chain joins TRBV4-2 and TRBJ2-5; 7 positions match TRBD2. The CDR3 contains 16 residues. Looked up from germline, CDR1 is LGHNA and CDR2 is YNFKEQ. V dropped 0 bases and J dropped 8; count of bases not matched to a gene: 12. CDR3 region: CASSQDMGGSQGTQYF. The CDR3 coding sequence is TGTGCCAGCAGCCAAGATATGGGGGGGTCCCAAGGCACCCAGTACTTC.

The chain couples TRBV6-1 to TRBJ2-6, with D tentatively TRBD1 or TRBD2 (5 bases each). V was cut by 8 bases and J by 3 bases, with 11 bases left in between. The CDR3 contains 14 residues. Germline CDR1 is MNHNS and CDR2 is SASEGT. DNA for the CDR3: TGTGCCAGCGAGAGGGGCTATGGGGCCAACGTCCTGACTTTC. This codes for CASERGYGANVLTF.

This chain links TRBV18 with TRBJ2-1, with 8 bases identical to TRBD1. Per the germline V gene, CDR1 is KGHSH and CDR2 is LQKENI. The CDR3 spans 17 residues. V shed 3 bases, J shed 8 bases, and the junction held 15 bases outside the gene matches. The CDR3 DNA reads TGTGCCAGCTCACCCATTGGACAGGGAGGTTTTAAGGATGAGCAGTTCTTC. Translation: CASSPIGQGGFKDEQFF.

J is TRBJ1-4 and V is TRBV7-9, with TRBD1 matching over 7 bases. The germline gives CDR1 SEHNR, CDR2 FQNEAQ (reference sequence). J gave up 0 bases and V 4 bases, and 5 bases lay outside the gene matches. The CDR3 contains 16 residues. The CDR3 protein is CASSSGQPSTNEKLFF. The CDR3 coding sequence is TGTGCCAGCAGCTCGGGACAGCCATCAACTAATGAAAAACTGTTTTTT.

The gene calls are TRBV19 and TRBJ1-5, with D unresolved. Trimming took off 5 bases at V and 1 base at J, with 12 bases between the two ends. The CDR3 has 15 residues. CDR1 and CDR2 from the germline V gene are LNHDA and SQIVND (reference sequence). The chain's CDR3 is CASSSLPGSNQPQHF. CDR3 nucleotides: TGTGCCAGTAGTTCCCTCCCCGGAAGCAATCAGCCCCAGCATTTT.

The gene calls are TRBV30 and TRBJ2-5; D possibly matches TRBD1 or TRBD2 (5 bases each). The J call may be wrong; the DNA end is better matched by TRBJ2-7. Germline CDR1 GTSNPN, CDR2 SVGIG (reference sequence). The length of the CDR3 is 15 residues. CDR3 amino acids: CAWSEEGNRGYEQYF. The CDR3 DNA is TGTGCCTGGAGTGAAGAGGGGAACCGTGGGTACGAGCAGTACTTC.

The rearrangement joins TRBV19 to TRBJ2-3; no reliable D call. CDR3 length: 14 residues. CDR1 LNHDA and CDR2 SQIVND come from the germline V gene (reference sequence). V was pared by 4 bases and J by 1 base, with 9 bases between. This CDR3 is CASSTWLGTDTQYF. CDR3 nucleotides: TGTGCCAGTAGTACGTGGCTCGGCACAGATACGCAGTATTTT.

J is TRBJ2-5 and V is TRBV9; D possibly corresponds to TRBD1 (5 bases). In germline, CDR1 is SGDLS, CDR2 YYNGEE. Deletions cut 0 bases from V and 5 bases from J, with 14 bases between. The CDR3 sequence is 15 residues long. The CDR3 region has the DNA TGTGCCAGCAGCGTAGCTCTGGGGCTATTTGAGACCCAGTACTTC. Its translation is CASSVALGLFETQYF.

This chain links TRBV29-1 with TRBJ2-7; possibly TRBD2 for D (6 bases). The ends were cut back, 3 bases at V and 5 bases at J, with 14 bases in the middle. Germline assignment: CDR1 SQVTM and CDR2 ANQGSEA. The CDR3 loop spans 13 amino acids. The CDR3 region has the DNA TGCAGCGTTGATTCTCTCGGGGGAAACGAGCAGTACTTC. It yields the protein CSVDSLGGNEQYF.

This rearrangement joins TRBV15 to TRBJ2-3; 9 bases agree with TRBD2. Germline V lookup: CDR1 LNHNV, CDR2 YYDKDF (reference sequence). This CDR3 has 13 residues. Trimming removed 5 bases from V and 11 bases from J; junction bases left unmatched: 8. DNA for the CDR3: TGTGCCACCAGCTTAGCGGGGGTGGGAGAGCAGTATTTT. This codes for CATSLAGVGEQYF. Supplemented by reference TRBV15 and TRBJ2-3, the full variable domain reads DAMVIQNPRYQVTQFGKPVTLSCSQTLNHNVMYWYQQKSSQAPKLLFHYYDKDFNNEADTPDNFQSRRPNTSFCFLDIRSPGLGDTAMYLCATSLAGVGEQYFGPGTRLTVL.

This rearrangement joins TRBV28 to TRBJ1-2, with 9 nucleotides matching TRBD1. V shed 9 bases, J shed 3 bases, and the junction held 11 bases outside the gene matches. The CDR3 covers 15 residues. Germline V gene lookup returns CDR1 MDHEN and CDR2 SYDVKM. CDR3 bases: TGTGCCAGTATTACTACAGGGGGCACGCACTATGGCTACACCTTC. Translated: CASITTGGTHYGYTF.

The table lists this clone with a few counts. This rearrangement joins TRBV14 to TRBJ2-6; no firm D call. V was shortened by 4 bases and J by 3 bases, with 4 bases between the two germline ends. This CDR3 spans 13 amino acids. CDR1 is SGHDN, CDR2 FVKESK, per germline. The CDR3 sequence is CASSLRGANVLTF. The CDR3, as DNA: TGTGCCAGCAGCCTCCGTGGGGCCAACGTCCTGACTTTC.

The V gene is TRBV7-8, the J gene TRBJ2-3; 10 bases align to TRBD2. The CDR3 spans 16 residues. Germline V CDR1 and CDR2: SGHVS, FQNEAQ. Trimming took 0 bases from V and 5 from J; bases not matched to a gene: 5. For the CDR3, the DNA is TGTGCCAGCAGCTTAGCCCAAGCGGGAGGGCAAGATACGCAGTATTTT. Its protein product is CASSLAQAGGQDTQYF.